This entry is about one T cell receptor beta chain. What it binds is unknown. This entry belongs to a study of shared clonotypes between healthy human individuals. Whole-study context: Donors, aged 18 to 49, were a couple of women and a few men. The study's findings and limits: Estimated richness values were generally larger in naive subsets than in memory subsets. Sorted-subset samples were not fully sequenced, rarefaction indicated.

This CDR3 region has 13 residues. Per the germline V gene, CDR1 is LNHDA and CDR2 is SQIVND (reference sequence). Unmatched junction bases numbered 7, after V lost 4 bases and J lost 8 bases. Profiling relied on immunoSEQ multiplex PCR, and the TCRdb table lists in-frame clones only, not all of them. Of some 2.1 million clones listed, 90% to 95% were seen once; the top ten hold roughly 0.13%. The V gene is TRBV19, the J gene TRBJ1-2; TRBD1 aligns across 7 bases. The TCR was taken from a man aged 18 to 30 in good health. The sample comprised naive CD4+ T cells sorted from blood. As to subset: CD45RA+ positively selected. In DNA, the CDR3 is TGTGCCAGTAGTAACGACAGGGCGGAAGGCTACACCTTC. Translation: CASSNDRAEGYTF. Based on the CDR3 plus reference TRBV19 and TRBJ1-2, the full variable domain is DGGITQSPKYLFRKEGQNVTLSCEQNLNHDAMYWYRQDPGQGLRLIYYSQIVNDFQKGDIAEGYSVSREKKESFPLTVTSAQKNPTAFYLCASSNDRAEGYTFGSGTRLTVV.